This T cell receptor (beta chain) stems from a study of T cells after yellow fever vaccination. Study-level results: FACS-sorted repertoires could harbor abundant contaminating bulk-population clonotypes. Most primary-vaccination clones recurred post-booster (around 95% CD4, 88% CD8).

Only a few counts were recorded for this clonotype. Its antigen is not known. A universal primer site and UMIs were added as TCR cDNA was made by 5'RACE template switching. A single record per CDR3 protein comes from TCRdb applying MiXCR to the 5' RACE reads. The sample includes around 310,000 distinct CDR3 sequences, 3% to 4.5% of them seen just once. Per germline, CDR1 MNHNS and CDR2 SASEGT. Trimming removed 8 bases at V and 0 bases at J, with 13 bases between. The CDR3 length is 15 residues. The sequenced sample was PBMCs, obtained 5 days after the yellow fever booster vaccination. This chain links TRBV6-1 with TRBJ2-2, with D perhaps matching TRBD1 (6 bases). This TCR came from a man aged 18 to 29 who received the YFV17D yellow fever vaccine. The CDR3 nucleotides read TGTGCCAGCGGAAGGGGGTCCGCGAACACCGGGGAGCTGTTTTTT. Its protein is CASGRGSANTGELFF.